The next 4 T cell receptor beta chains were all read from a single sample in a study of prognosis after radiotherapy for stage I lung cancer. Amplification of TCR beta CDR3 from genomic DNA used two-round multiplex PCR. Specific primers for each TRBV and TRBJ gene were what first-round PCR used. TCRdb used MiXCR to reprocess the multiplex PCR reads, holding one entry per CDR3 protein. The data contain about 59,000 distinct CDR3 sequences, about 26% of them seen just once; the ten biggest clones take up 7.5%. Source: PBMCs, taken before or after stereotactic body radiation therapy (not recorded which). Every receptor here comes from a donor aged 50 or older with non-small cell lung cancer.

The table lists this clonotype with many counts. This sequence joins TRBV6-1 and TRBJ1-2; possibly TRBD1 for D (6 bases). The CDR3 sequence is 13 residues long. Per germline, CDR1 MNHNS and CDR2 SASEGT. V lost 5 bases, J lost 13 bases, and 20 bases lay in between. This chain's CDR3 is CASSITTQGRVTF. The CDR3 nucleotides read TGTGCCAGCAGTATTACGACCCAGGGGCGGGTCACCTTC.

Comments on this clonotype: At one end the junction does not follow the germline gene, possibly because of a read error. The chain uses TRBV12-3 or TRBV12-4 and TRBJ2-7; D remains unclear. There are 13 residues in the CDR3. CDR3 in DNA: TGTGTCAGCAGTCATTCAACGACACACGAGCAGTACTTC. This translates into CVSSHSTTHEQYF.

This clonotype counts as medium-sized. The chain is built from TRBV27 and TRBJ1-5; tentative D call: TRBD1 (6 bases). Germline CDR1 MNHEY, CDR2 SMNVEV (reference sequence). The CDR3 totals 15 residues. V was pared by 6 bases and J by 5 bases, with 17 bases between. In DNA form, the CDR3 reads TGTGCCAGCAGGGGGGACGCTGCAGGGGATCAGCCCCAGCATTTT. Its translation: CASRGDAAGDQPQHF.

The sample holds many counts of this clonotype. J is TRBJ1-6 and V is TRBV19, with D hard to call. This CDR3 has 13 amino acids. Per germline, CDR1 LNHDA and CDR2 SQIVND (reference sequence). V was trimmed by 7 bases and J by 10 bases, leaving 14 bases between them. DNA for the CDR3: TGTGCCAGTAATGAGAGGGTACGGTCACCCCTCCACTTT. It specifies CASNERVRSPLHF.